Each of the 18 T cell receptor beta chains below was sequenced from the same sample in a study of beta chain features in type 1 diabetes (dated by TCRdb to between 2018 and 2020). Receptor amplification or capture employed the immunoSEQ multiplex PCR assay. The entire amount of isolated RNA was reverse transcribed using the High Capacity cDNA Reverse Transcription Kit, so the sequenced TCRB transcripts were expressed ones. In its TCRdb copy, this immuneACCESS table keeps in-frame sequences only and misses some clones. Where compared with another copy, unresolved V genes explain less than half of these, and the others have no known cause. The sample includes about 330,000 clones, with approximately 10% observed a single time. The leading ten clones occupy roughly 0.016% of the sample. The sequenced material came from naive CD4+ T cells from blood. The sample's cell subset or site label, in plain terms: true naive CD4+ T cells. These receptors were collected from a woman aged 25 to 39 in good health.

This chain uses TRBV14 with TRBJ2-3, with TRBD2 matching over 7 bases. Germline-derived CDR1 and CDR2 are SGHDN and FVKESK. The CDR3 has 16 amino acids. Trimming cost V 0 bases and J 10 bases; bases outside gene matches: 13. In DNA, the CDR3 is TGTGCCAGCAGCCAAGATCCTAGCGGAGGGGTAATGGCGCAGTATTTT. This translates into CASSQDPSGGVMAQYF. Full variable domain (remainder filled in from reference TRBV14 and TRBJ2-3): EAGVTQFPSHSVIEKGQTVTLRCDPISGHDNLYWYRRVMGKEIKFLLHFVKESKQDESGMPNNRFLAERTGGTYSTLKVQPAELEDSGVYFCASSQDPSGGVMAQYFGPGTRLTVL.

The CDR3: CASSLDRRQETQYF. CDR3 DNA: TGTGCCAGCAGCTTAGACAGGCGCCAAGAGACCCAGTACTTC. The chain employs TRBV7-9 and TRBJ2-5; TRBD1 is a possible D gene (5 bases). Germline-derived CDR1 and CDR2 are SEHNR and FQNEAQ (reference sequence). V shed 1 base and J shed 1 base, with 7 bases lying between them. This CDR3 is 14 amino acids long. Based on the CDR3 plus reference TRBV7-9 and TRBJ2-5, the full variable domain is DTGVSQNPRHKITKRGQNVTFRCDPISEHNRLYWYRQTLGQGPEFLTYFQNEAQLEKSRLLSDRFSAERPKGSFSTLEIQRTEQGDSAMYLCASSLDRRQETQYFGPGTRLLVL.

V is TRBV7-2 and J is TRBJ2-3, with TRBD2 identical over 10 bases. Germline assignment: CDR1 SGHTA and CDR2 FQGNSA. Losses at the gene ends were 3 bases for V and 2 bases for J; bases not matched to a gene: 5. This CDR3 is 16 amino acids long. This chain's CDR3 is CASSFHLAGDTDTQYF. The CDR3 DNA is TGTGCCAGCAGCTTTCACCTAGCGGGGGACACAGATACGCAGTATTTT.

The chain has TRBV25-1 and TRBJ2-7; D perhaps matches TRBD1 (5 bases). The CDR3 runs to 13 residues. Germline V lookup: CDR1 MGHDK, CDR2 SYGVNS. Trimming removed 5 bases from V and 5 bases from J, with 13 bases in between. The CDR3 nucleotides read TGTGCCAGCAGTAGGACACGGCTGGACGAGCAGTACTTC. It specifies CASSRTRLDEQYF.

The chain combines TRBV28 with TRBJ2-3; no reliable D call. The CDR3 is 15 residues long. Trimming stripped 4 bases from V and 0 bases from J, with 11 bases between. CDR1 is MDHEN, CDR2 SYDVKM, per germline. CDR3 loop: CASSSDQTSTDTQYF. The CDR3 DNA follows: TGTGCCAGCAGTTCAGACCAGACTAGCACAGATACGCAGTATTTT.

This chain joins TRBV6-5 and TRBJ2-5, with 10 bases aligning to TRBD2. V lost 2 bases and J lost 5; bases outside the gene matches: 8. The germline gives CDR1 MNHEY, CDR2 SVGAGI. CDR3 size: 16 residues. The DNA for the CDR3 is TGTGCCAGCAGTTACGGGGCTAGCGGGAGTTGGGAGACCCAGTACTTC. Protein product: CASSYGASGSWETQYF.

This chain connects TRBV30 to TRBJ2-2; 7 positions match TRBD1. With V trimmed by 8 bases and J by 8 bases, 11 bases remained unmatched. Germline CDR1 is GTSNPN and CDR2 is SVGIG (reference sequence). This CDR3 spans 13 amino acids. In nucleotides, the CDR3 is TGTGCCCGCCGGGACAGCTCTGTTGGGGAGCTGTTTTTT. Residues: CARRDSSVGELFF.

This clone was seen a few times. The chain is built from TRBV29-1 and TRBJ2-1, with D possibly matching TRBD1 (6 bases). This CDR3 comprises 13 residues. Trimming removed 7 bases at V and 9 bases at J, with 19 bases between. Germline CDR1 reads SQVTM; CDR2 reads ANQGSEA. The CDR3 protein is CSATPTGWAEQFF. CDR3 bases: TGCAGCGCCACTCCAACAGGGTGGGCTGAGCAGTTCTTC.

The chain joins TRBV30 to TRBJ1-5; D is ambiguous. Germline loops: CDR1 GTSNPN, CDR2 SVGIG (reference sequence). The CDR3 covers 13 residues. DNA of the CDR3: TGTGCTGTGTCCAGAGGTAGCAATCAGCCCCAGCATTTT. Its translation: CAVSRGSNQPQHF.

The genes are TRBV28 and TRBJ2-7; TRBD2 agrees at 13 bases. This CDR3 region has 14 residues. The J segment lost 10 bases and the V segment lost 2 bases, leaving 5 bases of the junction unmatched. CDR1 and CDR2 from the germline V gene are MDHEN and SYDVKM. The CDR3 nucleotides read TGTGCCAGCAGTTTACCGCGGACTAGCGGGAGTCAGTACTTC. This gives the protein CASSLPRTSGSQYF.

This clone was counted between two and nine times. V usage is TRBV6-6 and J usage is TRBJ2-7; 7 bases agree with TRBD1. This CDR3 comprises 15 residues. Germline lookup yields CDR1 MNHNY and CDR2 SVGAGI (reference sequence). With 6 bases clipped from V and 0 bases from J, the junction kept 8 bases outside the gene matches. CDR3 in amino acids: CASSPGTVSSYEQYF. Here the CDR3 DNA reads TGTGCCAGCAGCCCAGGGACAGTTAGCTCCTACGAGCAGTACTTC.

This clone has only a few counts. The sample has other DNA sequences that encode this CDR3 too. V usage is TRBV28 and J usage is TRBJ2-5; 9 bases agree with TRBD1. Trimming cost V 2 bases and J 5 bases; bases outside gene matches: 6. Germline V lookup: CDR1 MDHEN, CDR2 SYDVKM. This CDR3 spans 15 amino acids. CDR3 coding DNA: TGTGCCAGCAGTTTACCACAGGGGGCTGGTGAGACCCAGTACTTC. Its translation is CASSLPQGAGETQYF.

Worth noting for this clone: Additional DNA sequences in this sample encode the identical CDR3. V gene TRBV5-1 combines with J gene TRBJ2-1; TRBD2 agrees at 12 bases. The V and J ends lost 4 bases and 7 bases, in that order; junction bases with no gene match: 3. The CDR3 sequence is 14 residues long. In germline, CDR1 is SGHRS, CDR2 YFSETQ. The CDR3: CASSLGLAGNEQFF. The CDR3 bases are TGCGCCAGCAGCCTCGGACTAGCGGGAAATGAGCAGTTCTTC. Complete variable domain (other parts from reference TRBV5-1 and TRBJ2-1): KAGVTQTPRYLIKTRGQQVTLSCSPISGHRSVSWYQQTPGQGLQFLFEYFSETQRNKGNFPGRFSGRQFSNSRSEMNVSTLELGDSALYLCASSLGLAGNEQFFGPGTRLTVL.

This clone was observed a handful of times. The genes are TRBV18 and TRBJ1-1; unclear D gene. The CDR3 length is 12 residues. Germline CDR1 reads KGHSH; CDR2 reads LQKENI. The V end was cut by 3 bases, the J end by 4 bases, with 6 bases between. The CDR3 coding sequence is TGTGCCAGCTCACCTTGGCCCACTGAAGCTTTCTTT. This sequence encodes CASSPWPTEAFF.

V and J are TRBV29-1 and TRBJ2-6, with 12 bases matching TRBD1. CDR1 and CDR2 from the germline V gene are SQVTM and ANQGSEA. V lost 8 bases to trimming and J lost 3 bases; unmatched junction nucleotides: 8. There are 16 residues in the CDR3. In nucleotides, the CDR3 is TGCAGCCCCTCCGGGACAGGGGGCTTTGGGGCCAACGTCCTGACTTTC. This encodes CSPSGTGGFGANVLTF.

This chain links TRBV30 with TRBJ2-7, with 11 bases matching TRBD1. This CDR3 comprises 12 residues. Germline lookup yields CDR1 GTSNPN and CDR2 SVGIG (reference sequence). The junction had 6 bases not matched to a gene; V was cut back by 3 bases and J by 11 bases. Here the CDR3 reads CAWSPGQGEEYF. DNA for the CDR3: TGTGCCTGGAGCCCGGGACAGGGGGAGGAGTACTTC.

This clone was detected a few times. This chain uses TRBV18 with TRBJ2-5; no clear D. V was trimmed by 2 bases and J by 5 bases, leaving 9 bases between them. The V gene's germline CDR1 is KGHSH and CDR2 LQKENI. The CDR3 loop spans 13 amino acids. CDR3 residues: CASSPTERETQYF. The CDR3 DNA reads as TGTGCCAGCTCACCAACGGAGAGGGAGACCCAGTACTTC.

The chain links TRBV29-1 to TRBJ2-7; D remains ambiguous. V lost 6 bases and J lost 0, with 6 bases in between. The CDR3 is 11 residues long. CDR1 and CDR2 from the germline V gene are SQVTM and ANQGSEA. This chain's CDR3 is CSVTSSYEQYF. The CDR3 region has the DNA TGCAGCGTGACAAGCTCCTACGAGCAGTACTTC.